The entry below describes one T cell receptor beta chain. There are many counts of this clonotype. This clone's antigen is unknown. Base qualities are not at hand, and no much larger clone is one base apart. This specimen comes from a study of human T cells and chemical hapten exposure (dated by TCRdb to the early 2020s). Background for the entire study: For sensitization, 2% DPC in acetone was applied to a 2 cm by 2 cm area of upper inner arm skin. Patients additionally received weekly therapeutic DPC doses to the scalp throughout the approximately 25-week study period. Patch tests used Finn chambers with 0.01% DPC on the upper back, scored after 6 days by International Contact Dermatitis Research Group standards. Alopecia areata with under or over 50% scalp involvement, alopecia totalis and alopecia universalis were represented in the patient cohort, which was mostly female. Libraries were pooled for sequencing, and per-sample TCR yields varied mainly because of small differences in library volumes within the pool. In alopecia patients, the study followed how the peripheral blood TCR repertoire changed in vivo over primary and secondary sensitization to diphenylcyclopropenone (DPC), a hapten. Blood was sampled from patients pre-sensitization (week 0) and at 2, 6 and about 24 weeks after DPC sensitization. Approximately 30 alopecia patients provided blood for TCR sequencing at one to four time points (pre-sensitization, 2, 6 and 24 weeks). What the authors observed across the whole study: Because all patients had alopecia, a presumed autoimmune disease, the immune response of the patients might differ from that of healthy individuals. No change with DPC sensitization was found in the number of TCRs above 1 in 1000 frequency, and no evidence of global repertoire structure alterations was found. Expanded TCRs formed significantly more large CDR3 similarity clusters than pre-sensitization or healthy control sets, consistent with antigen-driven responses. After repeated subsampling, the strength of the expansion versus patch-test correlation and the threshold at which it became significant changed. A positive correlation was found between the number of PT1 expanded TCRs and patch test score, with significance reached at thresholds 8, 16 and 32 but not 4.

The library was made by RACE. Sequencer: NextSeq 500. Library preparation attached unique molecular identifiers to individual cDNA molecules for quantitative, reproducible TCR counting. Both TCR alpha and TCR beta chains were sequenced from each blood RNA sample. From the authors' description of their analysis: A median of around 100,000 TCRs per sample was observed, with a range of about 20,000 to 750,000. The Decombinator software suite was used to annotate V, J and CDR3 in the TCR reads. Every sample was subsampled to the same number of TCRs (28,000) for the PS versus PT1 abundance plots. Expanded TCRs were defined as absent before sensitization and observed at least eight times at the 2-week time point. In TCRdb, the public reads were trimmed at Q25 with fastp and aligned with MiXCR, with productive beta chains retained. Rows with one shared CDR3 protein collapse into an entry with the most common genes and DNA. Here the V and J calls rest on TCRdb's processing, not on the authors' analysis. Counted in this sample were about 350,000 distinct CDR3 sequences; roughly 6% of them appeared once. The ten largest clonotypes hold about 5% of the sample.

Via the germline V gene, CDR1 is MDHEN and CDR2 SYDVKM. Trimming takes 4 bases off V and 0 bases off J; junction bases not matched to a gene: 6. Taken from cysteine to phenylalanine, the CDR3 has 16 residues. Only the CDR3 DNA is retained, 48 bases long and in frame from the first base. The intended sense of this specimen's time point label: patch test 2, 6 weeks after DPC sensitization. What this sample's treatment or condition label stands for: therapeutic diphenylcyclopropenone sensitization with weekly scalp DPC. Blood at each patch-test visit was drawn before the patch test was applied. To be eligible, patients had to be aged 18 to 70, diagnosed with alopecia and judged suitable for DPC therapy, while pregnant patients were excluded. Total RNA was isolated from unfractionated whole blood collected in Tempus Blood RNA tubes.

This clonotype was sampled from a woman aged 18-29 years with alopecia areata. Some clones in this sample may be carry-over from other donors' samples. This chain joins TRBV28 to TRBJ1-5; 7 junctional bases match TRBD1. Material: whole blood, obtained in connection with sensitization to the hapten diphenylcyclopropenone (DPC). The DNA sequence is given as TGTGCCAGCAGTTCAGAACAGGGGTATAGCAATCAGCCCCAGCATTTT. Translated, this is CASSSEQGYSNQPQHF.